Reported below is one TCR beta chain. CDR3 length: 15 amino acids. The V gene's germline CDR1 is MGHRA and CDR2 YSYEKL. The germline V and J ends were trimmed by 2 bases and 6 bases, with 14 bases remaining between them. The sample is drawn from a study of cytomegalovirus exposure and HLA in healthy donors. The study ran its PCR with 60 Vbeta and 13 Jbeta primers. Some clones are missing from TCRdb's copy, which holds only in-frame ones; the method was immunoSEQ multiplex PCR. Of approximately 93,000 clones in the sample, about 79% are singletons; the top ten hold 3% to 4%. What was sequenced was PBMCs. The rearrangement links TRBV4-1 to TRBJ2-1, with D possibly TRBD2 on 6 matching bases. This TCR derives from a male donor in good health and CMV-seropositive. CDR3 residues: CASSQRLGGANEQFF. For the CDR3, the DNA is TGCGCCAGCAGCCAAAGACTAGGAGGGGCCAATGAGCAGTTCTTC.